This T cell receptor beta chain was identified in a study of blood T cell repertoires in COVID-19. V was clipped by 0 bases and J by 0 bases; unmatched bases: 14. This CDR3 is 20 amino acids long. Germline CDR1 is MGHRA and CDR2 is YSYEKL. The table came from immunoSEQ multiplex PCR; TCRdb's copy has only in-frame clones and leaves some out. The repertoire includes 300,000 to 400,000 clones, more than 80% of them detected once, and 0.95% to 1.1% sits in the top ten. The sample consisted of PBMCs or T cells enriched from blood (not recorded which). This TCR derives from a man aged 18 to 29 who had recovered from COVID-19. The rearrangement links TRBV4-1 to TRBJ1-3, with TRBD1 identical over 7 bases. The CDR3 nucleotides read TGCGCCAGCAGCCAAGAGGGACCGGGACAGATTCTTTCCTCTGGAAACACCATATATTTT. Protein product: CASSQEGPGQILSSGNTIYF.